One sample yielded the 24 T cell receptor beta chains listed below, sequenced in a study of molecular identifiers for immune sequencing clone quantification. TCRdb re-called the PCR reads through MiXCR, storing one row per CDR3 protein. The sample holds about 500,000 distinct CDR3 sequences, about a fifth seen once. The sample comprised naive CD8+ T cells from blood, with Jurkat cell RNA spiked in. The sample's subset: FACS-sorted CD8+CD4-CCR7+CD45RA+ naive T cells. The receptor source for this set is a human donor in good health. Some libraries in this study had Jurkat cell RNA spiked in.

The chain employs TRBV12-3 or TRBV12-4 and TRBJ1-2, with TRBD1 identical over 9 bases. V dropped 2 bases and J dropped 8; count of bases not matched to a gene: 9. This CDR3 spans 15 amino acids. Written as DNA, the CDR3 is TGTGCCAGCAGTTTAACCGGACAGGGGTACGGGGGCTACACCTTC. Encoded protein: CASSLTGQGYGGYTF.

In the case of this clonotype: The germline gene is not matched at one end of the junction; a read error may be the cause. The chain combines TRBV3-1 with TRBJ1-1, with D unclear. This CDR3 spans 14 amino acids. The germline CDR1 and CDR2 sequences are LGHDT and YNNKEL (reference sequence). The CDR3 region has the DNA TGTGCCAGCAGCCCTCATCCTATGAACACTGAAGCTTCCTTT. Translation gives CASSPHPMNTEASF. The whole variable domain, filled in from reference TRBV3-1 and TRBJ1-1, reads DTAVSQTPKYLVTQMGNDKSIKCEQNLGHDTMYWYKQDSKKFLKIMFSYNNKELIINETVPNRFSPKSPDKAHLNLHINSLELGDSAVYFCASSPHPMNTEASFGQGTRLTVV.

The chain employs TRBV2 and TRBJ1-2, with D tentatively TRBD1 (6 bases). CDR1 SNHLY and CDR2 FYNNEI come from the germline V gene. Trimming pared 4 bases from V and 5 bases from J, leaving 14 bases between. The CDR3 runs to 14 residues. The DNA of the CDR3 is TGTGCCAGCAGTGCCACAGGGTATGGATATGGCTACACCTTC. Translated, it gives CASSATGYGYGYTF.

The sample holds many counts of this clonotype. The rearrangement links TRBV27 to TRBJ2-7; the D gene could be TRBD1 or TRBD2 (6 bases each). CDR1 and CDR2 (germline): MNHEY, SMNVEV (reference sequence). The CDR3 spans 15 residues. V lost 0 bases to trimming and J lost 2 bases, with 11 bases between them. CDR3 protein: CASSLSPGGAYEQYF. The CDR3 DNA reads TGTGCCAGCAGTTTATCTCCCGGGGGCGCCTACGAGCAGTACTTC.

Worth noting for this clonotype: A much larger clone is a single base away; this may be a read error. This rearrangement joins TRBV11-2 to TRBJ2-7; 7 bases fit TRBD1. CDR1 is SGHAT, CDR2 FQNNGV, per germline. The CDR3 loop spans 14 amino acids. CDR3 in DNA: TGTGCCGGCAGCTTCGGGACAGTAGCCTACGAGCAGTACTTC. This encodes CAGSFGTVAYEQYF.

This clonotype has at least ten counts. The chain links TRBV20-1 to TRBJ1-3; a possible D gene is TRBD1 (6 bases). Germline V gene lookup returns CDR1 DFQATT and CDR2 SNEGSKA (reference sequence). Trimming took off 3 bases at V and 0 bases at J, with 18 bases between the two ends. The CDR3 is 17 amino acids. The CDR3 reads CSARSLLTGGSGNTIYF. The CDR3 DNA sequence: TGCAGTGCTAGGTCCCTCTTGACAGGCGGCTCTGGAAACACCATATATTTT.

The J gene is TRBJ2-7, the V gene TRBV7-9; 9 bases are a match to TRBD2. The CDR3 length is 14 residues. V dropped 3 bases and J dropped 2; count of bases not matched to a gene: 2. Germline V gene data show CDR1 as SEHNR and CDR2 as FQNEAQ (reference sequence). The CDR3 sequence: CASSFSGRTYEQYF. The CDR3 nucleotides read TGTGCCAGCAGCTTTAGCGGGAGAACCTACGAGCAGTACTTC. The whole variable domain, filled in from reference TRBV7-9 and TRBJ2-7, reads DTGVSQNPRHKITKRGQNVTFRCDPISEHNRLYWYRQTLGQGPEFLTYFQNEAQLEKSRLLSDRFSAERPKGSFSTLEIQRTEQGDSAMYLCASSFSGRTYEQYFGPGTRLTVT.

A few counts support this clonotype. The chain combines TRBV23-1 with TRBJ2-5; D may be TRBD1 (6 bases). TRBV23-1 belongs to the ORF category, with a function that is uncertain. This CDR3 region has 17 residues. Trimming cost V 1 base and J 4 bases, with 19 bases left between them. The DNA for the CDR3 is TGCGCCAGCAGTCAATTGTGGTCCCTTGGCAGGGGAGAGACCCAGTACTTC. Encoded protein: CASSQLWSLGRGETQYF.

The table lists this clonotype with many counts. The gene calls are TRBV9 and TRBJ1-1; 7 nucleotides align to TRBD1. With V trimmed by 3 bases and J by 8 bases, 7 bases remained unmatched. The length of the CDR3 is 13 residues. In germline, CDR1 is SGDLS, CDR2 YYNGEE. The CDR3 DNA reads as TGTGCCAGCAGCGCCGGGACAGCCCCAGAAGCTTTCTTT. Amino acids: CASSAGTAPEAFF. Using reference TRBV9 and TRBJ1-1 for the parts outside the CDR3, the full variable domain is DSGVTQTPKHLITATGQRVTLRCSPRSGDLSVYWYQQSLDQGLQFLIQYYNGEERAKGNILERFSAQQFPDLHSELNLSSLELGDSALYFCASSAGTAPEAFFGQGTRLTVV.

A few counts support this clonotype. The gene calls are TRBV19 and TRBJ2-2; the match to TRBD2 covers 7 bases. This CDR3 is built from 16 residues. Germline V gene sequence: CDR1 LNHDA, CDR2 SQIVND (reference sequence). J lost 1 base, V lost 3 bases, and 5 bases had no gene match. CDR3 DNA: TGTGCCAGTAGTATGAGGCGGGAGAGGAACACCGGGGAGCTGTTTTTT. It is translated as CASSMRRERNTGELFF.

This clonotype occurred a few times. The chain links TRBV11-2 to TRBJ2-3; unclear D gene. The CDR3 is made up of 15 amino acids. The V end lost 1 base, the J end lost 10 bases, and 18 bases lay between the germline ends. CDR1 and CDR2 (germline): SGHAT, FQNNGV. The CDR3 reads CASSLAQPSMTAQYF. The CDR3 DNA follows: TGTGCCAGCAGCTTAGCTCAGCCCTCCATGACGGCGCAGTATTTT. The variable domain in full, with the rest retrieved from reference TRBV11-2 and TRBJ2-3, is EAGVAQSPRYKIIEKRQSVAFWCNPISGHATLYWYQQILGQGPKLLIQFQNNGVVDDSQLPKDRFSAERLKGVDSTLKIQPAKLEDSAVYLCASSLAQPSMTAQYFGPGTRLTVL.

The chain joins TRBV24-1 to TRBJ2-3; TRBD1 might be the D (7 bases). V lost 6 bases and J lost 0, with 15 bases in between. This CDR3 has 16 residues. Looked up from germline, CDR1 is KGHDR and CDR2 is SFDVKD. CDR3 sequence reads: CATSRSRGTSTDTQYF. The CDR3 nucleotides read TGTGCCACCAGTCGTTCCAGGGGGACTAGCACAGATACGCAGTATTTT.

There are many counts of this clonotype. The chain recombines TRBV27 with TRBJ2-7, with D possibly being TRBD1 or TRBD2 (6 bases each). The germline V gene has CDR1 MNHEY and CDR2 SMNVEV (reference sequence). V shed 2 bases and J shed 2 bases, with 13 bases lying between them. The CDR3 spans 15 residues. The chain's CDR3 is CASSLGGGLTYEQYF. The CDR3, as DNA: TGTGCCAGCAGTTTAGGAGGGGGGCTTACCTACGAGCAGTACTTC.

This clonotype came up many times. In DNA form, the CDR3 reads TGTGCCAGCAGCTTAGGCCGCCAGTACACTGAAGCTTTCTTT. This translates into CASSLGRQYTEAFF. This chain uses TRBV13 with TRBJ1-1, with no clear D. The CDR3 runs to 14 residues. The V end lost 0 bases, the J end lost 3 bases, and 8 bases lay between the germline ends. The germline V gene encodes CDR1 PRHDT and CDR2 FYEKMQ (reference sequence).

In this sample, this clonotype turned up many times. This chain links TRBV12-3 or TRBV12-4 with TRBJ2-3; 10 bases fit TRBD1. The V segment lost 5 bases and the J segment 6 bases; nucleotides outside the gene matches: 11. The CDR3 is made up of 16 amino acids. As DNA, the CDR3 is TGTGCCAGCAGTCCTCACCCCCGGACAGGGGGGGATACGCAGTATTTT. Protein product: CASSPHPRTGGDTQYF.

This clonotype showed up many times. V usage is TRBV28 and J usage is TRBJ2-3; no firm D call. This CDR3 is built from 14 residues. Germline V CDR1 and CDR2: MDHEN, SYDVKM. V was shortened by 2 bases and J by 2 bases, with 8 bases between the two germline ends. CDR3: CASSLEVTTDTQYF. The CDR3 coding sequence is TGTGCCAGCAGTTTAGAGGTTACCACAGATACGCAGTATTTT.

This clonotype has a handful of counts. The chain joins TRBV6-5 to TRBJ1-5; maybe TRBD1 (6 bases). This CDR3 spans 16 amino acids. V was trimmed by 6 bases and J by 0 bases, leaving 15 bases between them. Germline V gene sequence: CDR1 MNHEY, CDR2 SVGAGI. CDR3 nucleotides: TGTGCCAGCAGCCCCTCCGGACAGTATAGCAATCAGCCCCAGCATTTT. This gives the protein CASSPSGQYSNQPQHF.

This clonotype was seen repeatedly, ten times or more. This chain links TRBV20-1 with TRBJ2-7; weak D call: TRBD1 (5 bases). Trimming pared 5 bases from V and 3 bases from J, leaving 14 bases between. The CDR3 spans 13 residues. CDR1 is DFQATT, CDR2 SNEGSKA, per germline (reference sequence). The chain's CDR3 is CSAQGHFGYEQYF. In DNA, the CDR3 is TGCAGTGCTCAGGGTCATTTTGGCTACGAGCAGTACTTC.

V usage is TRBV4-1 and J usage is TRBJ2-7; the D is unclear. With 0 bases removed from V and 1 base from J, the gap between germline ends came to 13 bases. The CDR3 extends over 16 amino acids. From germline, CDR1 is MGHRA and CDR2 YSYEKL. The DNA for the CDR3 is TGCGCCAGCAGCCAAGAGGACCTCCCCAAATCCTACGAGCAGTACTTC. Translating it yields CASSQEDLPKSYEQYF.

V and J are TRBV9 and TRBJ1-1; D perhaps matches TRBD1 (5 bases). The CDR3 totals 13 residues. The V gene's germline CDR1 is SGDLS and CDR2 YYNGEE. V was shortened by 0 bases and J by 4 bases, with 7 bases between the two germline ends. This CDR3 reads CASSVEGVTEAFF. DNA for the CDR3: TGTGCCAGCAGCGTAGAAGGGGTCACTGAAGCTTTCTTT.

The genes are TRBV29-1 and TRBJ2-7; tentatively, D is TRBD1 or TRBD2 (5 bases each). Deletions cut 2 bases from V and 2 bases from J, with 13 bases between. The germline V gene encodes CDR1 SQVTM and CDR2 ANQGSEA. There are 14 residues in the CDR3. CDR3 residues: CSVENWDGTYEQYF. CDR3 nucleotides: TGCAGCGTTGAAAACTGGGACGGAACCTACGAGCAGTACTTC.

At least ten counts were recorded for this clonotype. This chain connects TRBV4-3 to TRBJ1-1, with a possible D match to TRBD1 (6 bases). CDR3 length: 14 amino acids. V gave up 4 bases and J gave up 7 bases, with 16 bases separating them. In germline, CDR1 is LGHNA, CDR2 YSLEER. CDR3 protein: CASSPDWQGIEAFF. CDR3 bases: TGCGCCAGCAGCCCCGACTGGCAGGGGATTGAAGCTTTCTTT.

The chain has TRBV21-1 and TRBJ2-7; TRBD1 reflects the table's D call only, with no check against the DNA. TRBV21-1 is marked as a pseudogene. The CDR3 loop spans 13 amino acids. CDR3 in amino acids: CANPGQGTREQYF. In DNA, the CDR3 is TGTGCCAACCCGGGACAGGGAACGAGAGAGCAGTACTTC.

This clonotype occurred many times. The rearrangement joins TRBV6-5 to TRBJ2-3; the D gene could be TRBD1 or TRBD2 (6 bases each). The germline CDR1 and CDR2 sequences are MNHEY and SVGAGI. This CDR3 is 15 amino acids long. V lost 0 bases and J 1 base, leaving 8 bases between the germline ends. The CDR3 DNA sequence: TGTGCCAGCAGTTACTCGGAGGGGGGCACAGATACGCAGTATTTT. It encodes CASSYSEGGTDTQYF.